This TCR beta chain appears in the sequencing data of a study of shared clonotypes between healthy human individuals. At the level of the study: Every donor yielded three CD4 naive, three CD4 memory, two CD8 naive and one CD8 memory plate. Findings of the study overall: Limited genetic and exposure-history diversity came from having few donors.

TCRdb keeps only in-frame clones here, not all; method: immunoSEQ multiplex PCR. There are more than 400,000 clones in the sample; 90% to 97% occur only once, and approximately 0.06% lies in the top ten. The V gene lost 7 bases and the J gene lost 8 bases, with 9 bases spanning the gap. Germline CDR1 is MNHNS and CDR2 is SASEGT. This CDR3 has 11 residues. On this clone itself: Antigen: not known.

Sequencing was done on a sample of naive CD4+ T cells sorted from blood. Stated subset: CD45RA+ positively selected. The receptor was isolated from a woman in her twenties or thirties in good health. V and J are TRBV6-1 and TRBJ2-1; D is ambiguous. The CDR3 region has the DNA TGTGCCAGCACCCCCGCCTATGAGCAGTTCTTC. Its protein is CASTPAYEQFF.